These 17 T cell receptor beta chains were all obtained from the same sample, sequenced in a study of CD8 T cells in ankylosing spondylitis. MiXCR, applied by TCRdb to the 5' RACE reads, yields one record per CDR3 protein. This sample carries approximately 92,000 distinct CDR3 sequences, around 9.4% of them seen once, and the ten largest clones take roughly 4.6%. Sequencing was carried out using blood, either unsorted or a sorted T cell fraction (not recorded which). The receptors come from a male donor with ankylosing spondylitis or in good health (not recorded which).

This clonotype was seen many times. The chain couples TRBV29-1 to TRBJ2-2; 7 nucleotides match TRBD1. Germline loops: CDR1 SQVTM, CDR2 ANQGSEA. V lost 7 bases and J lost 7; bases outside the gene matches: 6. The CDR3 is 12 amino acids. Here the CDR3 reads CSAGTANGELFF. The CDR3 DNA reads as TGCAGCGCAGGGACAGCGAACGGGGAGCTGTTTTTT.

This clonotype was seen at least ten times. This rearrangement joins TRBV13 to TRBJ2-7, with no clear D. CDR3 size: 14 residues. Germline V gene data show CDR1 as PRHDT and CDR2 as FYEKMQ (reference sequence). Trimming left V 1 base short and J 7 bases short, with 14 bases between. CDR3: CASSLEGEVREQYF. The CDR3, as DNA: TGTGCCAGCAGCTTAGAGGGTGAGGTAAGGGAGCAGTACTTC.

This clonotype was observed at least ten times. The V call is TRBV5-6, the J call TRBJ1-2; no clear D. Germline CDR1 SGHDT, CDR2 YYEEEE. The CDR3 totals 14 residues. V lost 1 base to trimming and J lost 2 bases, with 9 bases between them. CDR3: CASSLRPSNYGYTF. CDR3 DNA sequence: TGTGCCAGCAGCTTGCGACCGTCAAACTATGGCTACACCTTC.

This clonotype was found many times. V gene TRBV6-1 combines with J gene TRBJ1-3; the match to TRBD1 covers 10 bases. The CDR3 runs 17 residues. Germline assignment: CDR1 MNHNS and CDR2 SASEGT. Losses at the gene ends were 6 bases for V and 2 bases for J; bases not matched to a gene: 10. As DNA, the CDR3 is TGTGCCAGCAGGGGGGACAGGGGAAGGAACACTGGAAACACCATATATTTT. It specifies CASRGDRGRNTGNTIYF.

The genes are TRBV7-8 and TRBJ2-7; TRBD2 matches 10 bases. V lost 6 bases and J lost 3; bases outside the gene matches: 14. In germline, CDR1 is SGHVS, CDR2 FQNEAQ. The CDR3 length is 17 residues. In DNA, the CDR3 is TGTGCCAGCAGTCCTAGCGGGAGACTCTCATCCTACTACGAGCAGTACTTC. It encodes CASSPSGRLSSYYEQYF.

This clonotype was recorded many times. V gene TRBV6-1 combines with J gene TRBJ1-5; D possibly corresponds to TRBD1 (6 bases). Trimming left V 8 bases short and J 7 bases short, with 15 bases between. CDR3 length: 13 amino acids. CDR1 and CDR2 from the germline V gene are MNHNS and SASEGT. Here the CDR3 DNA reads TGTGCCAGCGGACAGATCCCATCCCAGCCCCAGCATTTT. Protein sequence: CASGQIPSQPQHF.

V is TRBV11-2 and J is TRBJ1-5; D unclear. Germline V gene lookup returns CDR1 SGHAT and CDR2 FQNNGV. The CDR3 length is 13 residues. V lost 1 base and J lost 3, with 4 bases in between. CDR3 bases: TGTGCCAGCAGCTTAGTCCCCAATCAGCCCCAGCATTTT. As protein: CASSLVPNQPQHF.

This clonotype was detected ten times or more. The V and J genes are TRBV28 and TRBJ2-6; D is possibly TRBD2 (5 bases). This CDR3 spans 14 amino acids. The germline V and J ends were trimmed by 5 bases and 0 bases, with 5 bases remaining between them. CDR1 MDHEN and CDR2 SYDVKM come from the germline V gene. The CDR3 DNA reads as TGTGCCAGCAGTACTAGCTCTGGGGCCAACGTCCTGACTTTC. It yields the protein CASSTSSGANVLTF.

This clonotype was seen a handful of times. This chain connects TRBV7-2 to TRBJ2-3; D may be TRBD1 or TRBD2 (5 bases each). The CDR3 covers 15 residues. Trimming shortened V by 4 bases and J by 3 bases, and 14 bases separated the two germline ends. Germline loops: CDR1 SGHTA, CDR2 FQGNSA. The chain's CDR3 is CASSWARGETDTQYF. CDR3 DNA: TGTGCCAGCAGCTGGGCAAGAGGGGAGACAGATACGCAGTATTTT. Full variable domain (missing parts from reference TRBV7-2 and TRBJ2-3): GAGVSQSPSNKVTEKGKDVELRCDPISGHTALYWYRQSLGQGLEFLIYFQGNSAPDKSGLPSDRFSAERTGGSVSTLTIQRTQQEDSAVYLCASSWARGETDTQYFGPGTRLTVL.

This clonotype has ten or more counts. This chain links TRBV6-2 or TRBV6-3 with TRBJ2-2, with 7 bases fitting TRBD1. Germline values: CDR1 MNHEY, CDR2 SVGEGT. The CDR3 loop spans 15 amino acids. After removal of 3 bases from V and 0 bases from J, the junction contained 1 base not matched to a gene. The CDR3 bases are TGTGCCAGCAGTTATGGGACAGCGAACACCGGGGAGCTGTTTTTT. This codes for CASSYGTANTGELFF.

The gene calls are TRBV28 and TRBJ2-5; D is ambiguous. The germline V gene encodes CDR1 MDHEN and CDR2 SYDVKM. Trimming left V 5 bases short and J 3 bases short, with 4 bases between. The CDR3 loop spans 11 amino acids. CDR3 amino acids: CASSKEETQYF. The CDR3 DNA reads as TGTGCCAGCAGTAAAGAAGAGACCCAGTACTTC.

This clonotype was found many times. V gene TRBV20-1 combines with J gene TRBJ2-1, with D perhaps matching TRBD1 or TRBD2 (5 bases each). V was shortened by 6 bases and J by 4 bases, with 19 bases between the two germline ends. Germline loops: CDR1 DFQATT, CDR2 SNEGSKA (reference sequence). The CDR3 is made up of 15 amino acids. DNA of the CDR3: TGCAGTGCAAGCTCCGGGACCCCGAAATACAATGAGCAGTTCTTC. Its protein product is CSASSGTPKYNEQFF.

V and J are TRBV3-1 and TRBJ1-1; 7 bases align to TRBD1. This CDR3 region has 14 residues. V lost 5 bases and J lost 2; bases outside the gene matches: 5. Germline CDR1 is LGHDT and CDR2 is YNNKEL (reference sequence). The CDR3 loop reads CASSARDSNTEAFF. The CDR3 region has the DNA TGTGCCAGCAGCGCCCGGGACAGTAACACTGAAGCTTTCTTT.

This clonotype was counted ten times or more. The chain has TRBV10-3 and TRBJ1-3; D uncertain. Trimming cost V 8 bases and J 0 bases, with 11 bases left between them. Germline assignment: CDR1 ENHRY and CDR2 SYGVKD. CDR3 size: 14 residues. The CDR3 DNA is TGTGCCATCGGCACCGCTAACTCTGGAAACACCATATATTTT. Amino acid sequence: CAIGTANSGNTIYF.

V is TRBV14 and J is TRBJ2-2; 7 bases are shared with TRBD1. Germline values: CDR1 SGHDN, CDR2 FVKESK. J lost 1 base, V lost 4 bases, and 3 bases had no gene match. The CDR3 sequence is 15 residues long. Here the CDR3 DNA reads TGTGCCAGCAGCCGAGACAGGGTGAACACCGGGGAGCTGTTTTTT. Translation gives CASSRDRVNTGELFF.

There are many counts of this clonotype. The chain has TRBV9 and TRBJ2-3, with D possibly called TRBD1 or TRBD2 (6 bases each). Trimming shortened V by 0 bases and J by 4 bases, and 12 bases separated the two germline ends. Per the germline V gene, CDR1 is SGDLS and CDR2 is YYNGEE. This CDR3 has 15 amino acids. The CDR3: CASSVAGAGADTQYF. The CDR3, as DNA: TGTGCCAGCAGCGTAGCGGGGGCCGGCGCAGATACGCAGTATTTT. The full variable domain, rest sourced from reference TRBV9 and TRBJ2-3, is DSGVTQTPKHLITATGQRVTLRCSPRSGDLSVYWYQQSLDQGLQFLIQYYNGEERAKGNILERFSAQQFPDLHSELNLSSLELGDSALYFCASSVAGAGADTQYFGPGTRLTVL.

In its sample, this clonotype was seen many times. The chain is built from TRBV20-1 and TRBJ2-1, with 16 positions matching TRBD2. The germline CDR1 and CDR2 sequences are DFQATT and SNEGSKA (reference sequence). The CDR3 runs to 16 residues. V trimming: 5 bases; J trimming: 4 bases; junction bases outside the gene matches: 5. The CDR3 DNA reads TGCAGTGCTCCCGGGACTAGCGGGGGGGTTTACAATGAGCAGTTCTTC. Its protein product is CSAPGTSGGVYNEQFF.